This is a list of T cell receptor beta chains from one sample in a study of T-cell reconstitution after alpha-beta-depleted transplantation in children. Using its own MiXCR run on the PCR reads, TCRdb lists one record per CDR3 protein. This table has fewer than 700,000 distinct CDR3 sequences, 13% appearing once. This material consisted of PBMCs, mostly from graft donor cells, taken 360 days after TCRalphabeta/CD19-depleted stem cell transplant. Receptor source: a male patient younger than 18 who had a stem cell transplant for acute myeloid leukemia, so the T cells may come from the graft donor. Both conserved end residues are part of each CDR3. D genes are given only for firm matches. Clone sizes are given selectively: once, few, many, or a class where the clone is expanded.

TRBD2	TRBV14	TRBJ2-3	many	TGTGCCAGCAGCCAAGGGGGGACTAGCGGGAGGCCCACAGATACGCAGTATTTT	CASSQGGTSGRPTDTQYF
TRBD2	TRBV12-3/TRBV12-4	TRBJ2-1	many	TGTGCCAGCAGTCTCGGGACTAGCGGGACGCTCTACAATGAGCAGTTCTTC	CASSLGTSGTLYNEQFF
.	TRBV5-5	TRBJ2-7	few	TGTGCCAGCGGTCAATGGGCCCCGGGACCAACCTACGAGCAGTACTTC	CASGQWAPGPTYEQYF
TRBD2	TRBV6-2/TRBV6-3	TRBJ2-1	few	TGTGCCAGCAGTTACTCGAGACTAGCGGGGATTTACAATGAGCAGTTCTTC	CASSYSRLAGIYNEQFF
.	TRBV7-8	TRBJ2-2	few	TGTGCCAGCAGCTTAAAAGGACCGTCGTCCCCCGGGGAGCTGTTTTTT	CASSLKGPSSPGELFF
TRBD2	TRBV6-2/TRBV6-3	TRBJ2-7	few	TGTGCCAGCAGTTGGGCTAGCGGGAGGCAGTACGAGCAGTACTTC	CASSWASGRQYEQYF
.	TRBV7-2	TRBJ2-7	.	TGTGCCAGCAGCCCATGGGGTAGGACAAGGGAGCAGTACTTC	CASSPWGRTREQYF
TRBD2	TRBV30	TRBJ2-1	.	TGTTCTAGCGGGGGTTCCTACAATGAGCAGTTCTTC	CSSGGSYNEQFF
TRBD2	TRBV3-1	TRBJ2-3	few	TGTGCCAGCAGCCATGGGCTCAGTTTAGCGGGAGGGACAGATACGCAGTATTTT	CASSHGLSLAGGTDTQYF
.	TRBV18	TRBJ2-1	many	TGTGCCAGCTCACCACTTCCACAGGCCAACAATGAGCAGTTCTTC	CASSPLPQANNEQFF
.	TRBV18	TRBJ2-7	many	TGTGCCAGCTCACCAAGGTGGCTCTACGAGCAGTACTTC	CASSPRWLYEQYF
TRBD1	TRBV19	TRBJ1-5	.	TGTGCCAGTAGTACTACAGGGGGGAGGAGGAGCAATCAGCCCCAGCATTTT	CASSTTGGRRSNQPQHF
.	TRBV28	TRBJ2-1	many	TGTGCCAGCAGTTTTATAACTGCGGGGAATGAGCAGTTCTTC	CASSFITAGNEQFF
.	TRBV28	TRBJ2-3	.	TGTGCCAGCAGTTTAGACGGAAAACGCACAGATACGCAGTATTTT	CASSLDGKRTDTQYF
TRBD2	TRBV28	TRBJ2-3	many	TGTGCCAGCCGGGACTATTCCACAGATACGCAGTATTTT	CASRDYSTDTQYF
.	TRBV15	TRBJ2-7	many	TGTGCCACCAGCAGAGATGCTCCCAGCTACGAGCAGTACTTC	CATSRDAPSYEQYF
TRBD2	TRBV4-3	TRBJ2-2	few	TGCGCCAGCAGCCAAGATCGCTGGGTAGCGGGAGGAGGGACCGGGGAGCTGTTTTTT	CASSQDRWVAGGGTGELFF
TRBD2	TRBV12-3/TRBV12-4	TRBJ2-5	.	TGTGCCAGCAGTCACCCAGCGGGAGGGGGGGAGACCCAGTACTTC	CASSHPAGGGETQYF
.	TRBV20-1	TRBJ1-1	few	TGCAGCCTCACTGAAGCTTTCTTT	CSLTEAFF
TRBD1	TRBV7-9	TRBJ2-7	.	TGTGCCAGCAGCTCACCCCGGACAGGGGGTCTCTACGAGCAGTACTTC	CASSSPRTGGLYEQYF
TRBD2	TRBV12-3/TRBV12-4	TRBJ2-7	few	TGTGCCAGCAGCCTATTACTAGCGGGAGGGAACGAGCAGTACTTC	CASSLLLAGGNEQYF
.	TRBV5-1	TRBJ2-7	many	TGCGCCAGCAGCCCGTTTGGCTCCGAGCAGTACTTC	CASSPFGSEQYF
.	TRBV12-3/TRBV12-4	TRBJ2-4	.	TGTGCCAGCAGCTCCGACAGGGCGATAGGCGGGACCAAAAACATTCAGTACTTC	CASSSDRAIGGTKNIQYF
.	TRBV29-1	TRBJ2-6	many	TGCAGCGTGATAGGGCAGCGATTAATCTCTGGGGCCAACGTCCTGACTTTC	CSVIGQRLISGANVLTF
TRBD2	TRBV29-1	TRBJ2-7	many	TGCAGCGTTGACACTGCGGGAGCGTCCTACGAGCAGTACTTC	CSVDTAGASYEQYF
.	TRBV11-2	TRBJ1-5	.	TGTGCCAGCAGCTTAGATCGACTAGGGCAGCCCCAGCATTTT	CASSLDRLGQPQHF
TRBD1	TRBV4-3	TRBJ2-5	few	TGCGCCAGCAGCCAAGGGACAGGCTTCCAAGAGACCCAGTACTTC	CASSQGTGFQETQYF
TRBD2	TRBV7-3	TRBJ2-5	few	TGTGCCAGCAGCCCCCGGACTAGCGGGAGGGAGGAGACCCAGTACTTC	CASSPRTSGREETQYF
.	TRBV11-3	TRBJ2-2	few	TGTGCCAGCAGCTTAGATCGTGGGGGCATGAACACCGGGGAGCTGTTTTTT	CASSLDRGGMNTGELFF
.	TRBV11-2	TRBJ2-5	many	TGTGCCAGCAGCTTAGAAAGGAGACGAGAGACCCAGTACTTC	CASSLERRRETQYF
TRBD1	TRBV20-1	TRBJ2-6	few	TGCAGTGCTAGATCCACCGGACAGGGGGAGATCTCTGGGGCCAACGTCCTGACTTTC	CSARSTGQGEISGANVLTF
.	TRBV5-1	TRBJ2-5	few	TGCGCCAGCAGCCTGGAGATCCGGGACACAGAGACCCAGTACTTC	CASSLEIRDTETQYF
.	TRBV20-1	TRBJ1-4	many	TGCAGTGCTCCCAGGGGAGGGGGTGAAAAACTGTTTTTT	CSAPRGGGEKLFF
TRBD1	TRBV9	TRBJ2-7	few	TGTGCCAGCAGCGCGTCGGACAGGGTCGAAGACGAGCAGTACTTC	CASSASDRVEDEQYF
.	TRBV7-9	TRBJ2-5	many	TGTGCCAGCAGCTTATCGAGGCAGAAGCAAGAGACCCAGTACTTC	CASSLSRQKQETQYF